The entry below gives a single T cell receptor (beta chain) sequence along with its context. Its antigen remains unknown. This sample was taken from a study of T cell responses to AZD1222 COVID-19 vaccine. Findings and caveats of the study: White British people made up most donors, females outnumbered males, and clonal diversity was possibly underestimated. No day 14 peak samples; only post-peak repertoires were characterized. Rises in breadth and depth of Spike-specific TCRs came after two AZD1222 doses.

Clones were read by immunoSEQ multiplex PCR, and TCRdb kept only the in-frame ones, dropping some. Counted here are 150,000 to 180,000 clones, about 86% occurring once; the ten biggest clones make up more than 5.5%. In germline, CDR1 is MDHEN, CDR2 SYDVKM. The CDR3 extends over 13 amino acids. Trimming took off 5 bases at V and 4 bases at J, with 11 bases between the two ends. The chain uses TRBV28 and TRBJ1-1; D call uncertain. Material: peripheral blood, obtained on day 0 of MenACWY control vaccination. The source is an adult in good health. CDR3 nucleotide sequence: TGTGCCAGCAGTAAGCCTCGCCCCACTGAAGCTTTCTTT. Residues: CASSKPRPTEAFF. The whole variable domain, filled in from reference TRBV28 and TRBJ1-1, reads DVKVTQSSRYLVKRTGEKVFLECVQDMDHENMFWYRQDPGLGLRLIYFSYDVKMKEKGDIPEGYSVSREKKERFSLILESASTNQTSMYLCASSKPRPTEAFFGQGTRLTVV.